These 13 T cell receptor beta chains share one sample of origin, sequenced in a study of T cell responses to AZD1222 COVID-19 vaccine. This table comes from immunoSEQ multiplex PCR, and its TCRdb copy is limited to in-frame clones, with some not included. This table has 250,000 to 300,000 clones, about 94% appearing once. The sequences come from peripheral blood, collected 28 days after the second AZD1222 dose. The receptors were gathered from an adult who received the AZD1222 COVID-19 vaccine.

In this sample, this clone turned up once. The chain has TRBV12-1 and TRBJ2-7; TRBD1 reflects the table's D call only, with no check against the DNA. TRBV12-1 is a pseudogene. The length of the CDR3 is 16 residues. The CDR3 reads CASSSPRRGRSGEQYF. The CDR3 region has the DNA TGTGCCAGCAGCTCCCCAAGAAGGGGGCGTTCAGGCGAGCAGTACTTC.

The J gene is TRBJ2-7, the V gene TRBV27; D may be TRBD1 or TRBD2 (6 bases each). V lost 2 bases and J lost 4, with 12 bases in between. Germline CDR1 MNHEY, CDR2 SMNVEV (reference sequence). This CDR3 region has 14 residues. CDR3 DNA: TGTGCCAGCAGTTTACTCCAGGGGAGGTACGAGCAGTACTTC. Translated, it gives CASSLLQGRYEQYF.

The chain combines TRBV20-1 with TRBJ1-1; D is unclear. Trimming shortened V by 3 bases and J by 5 bases, and 13 bases separated the two germline ends. Germline V gene data show CDR1 as DFQATT and CDR2 as SNEGSKA (reference sequence). The CDR3 loop spans 13 amino acids. The CDR3 spells CSASPPEETEAFF. For the CDR3, the DNA is TGCAGTGCTAGTCCTCCGGAGGAAACTGAAGCTTTCTTT.

This chain connects TRBV5-4 to TRBJ2-3, with 9 bases that match TRBD1. The V gene's germline CDR1 is SGHNT and CDR2 YYREEE (reference sequence). The CDR3 runs 15 residues. Trimming at V came to 4 bases and at J to 3 bases, leaving 6 bases not matched to a gene. CDR3 sequence: CASSPPGQGTDTQYF. CDR3 nucleotides: TGTGCCAGCAGCCCCCCGGGACAGGGTACAGATACGCAGTATTTT. The full variable domain, its missing parts supplied by reference TRBV5-4 and TRBJ2-3, is ETGVTQSPTHLIKTRGQQVTLRCSSQSGHNTVSWYQQALGQGPQFIFQYYREEENGRGNFPPRFSGLQFPNYSSELNVNALELDDSALYLCASSPPGQGTDTQYFGPGTRLTVL.

The chain links TRBV10-3 to TRBJ1-2, with TRBD1 identical over 8 bases. The J segment lost 3 bases and the V segment lost 3 bases, leaving 6 bases of the junction unmatched. The V gene's germline CDR1 is ENHRY and CDR2 SYGVKD. This CDR3 region has 15 residues. In nucleotides, the CDR3 is TGTGCCATCAGTGAAATGGCAGGGGGCCACTATGGCTACACCTTC. Translation: CAISEMAGGHYGYTF.

The chain links TRBV10-3 to TRBJ2-7; no clear D gene. CDR1 is ENHRY and CDR2 is SYGVKD in the germline V gene. The CDR3 has 15 residues. With 0 bases removed from V and 3 bases from J, the gap between germline ends came to 12 bases. DNA of the CDR3: TGTGCCATCAGTGAGTCAGTAGACGGAGACTACGAGCAGTACTTC. This translates into CAISESVDGDYEQYF.

The chain is built from TRBV29-1 and TRBJ1-1; TRBD1 matches at 9 bases. V shed 6 bases and J 8 bases; nucleotides not matched to a gene: 4. Per the germline V gene, CDR1 is SQVTM and CDR2 is ANQGSEA. The CDR3 consists of 11 residues. The CDR3 loop reads CSVRTGVEAFF. In DNA form, the CDR3 reads TGCAGCGTACGGACAGGGGTGGAAGCTTTCTTT.

The CDR3 protein is CASSPGYTYEQYF. The CDR3 DNA sequence: TGTGCCAGTAGTCCGGGGTACACCTACGAGCAGTACTTC. The genes are TRBV19 and TRBJ2-7; D is possibly TRBD2 (5 bases). The CDR3 is 13 amino acids. The germline CDR1 and CDR2 sequences are LNHDA and SQIVND (reference sequence). V dropped 5 bases and J dropped 2 bases, with 10 bases sitting between them.

The rearrangement uses TRBV5-1 and TRBJ2-1, with 10 bases identical to TRBD1. J lost 6 bases, V lost 3 bases, and 0 bases had no gene match. Germline V CDR1 and CDR2: SGHRS, YFSETQ. CDR3 length: 13 amino acids. The CDR3, as DNA: TGCGCCAGCAGCTGGACAGGGGGCAATGAGCAGTTCTTC. This encodes CASSWTGGNEQFF. Based on the CDR3 plus reference TRBV5-1 and TRBJ2-1, the full variable domain is KAGVTQTPRYLIKTRGQQVTLSCSPISGHRSVSWYQQTPGQGLQFLFEYFSETQRNKGNFPGRFSGRQFSNSRSEMNVSTLELGDSALYLCASSWTGGNEQFFGPGTRLTVL.

The chain joins TRBV28 to TRBJ1-5; TRBD1 is a possible D gene (5 bases). CDR3 length: 14 residues. From germline, CDR1 is MDHEN and CDR2 SYDVKM. Trimming shortened V by 2 bases and J by 5 bases, and 10 bases separated the two germline ends. The CDR3, as DNA: TGTGCCAGCAGTTTACGGACATCTCATCAGCCCCAGCATTTT. It is translated as CASSLRTSHQPQHF.

The chain has TRBV28 and TRBJ2-1; TRBD2 matches at 8 bases. CDR1 is MDHEN and CDR2 is SYDVKM in the germline V gene. This CDR3 is 15 amino acids long. V trimming: 6 bases; J trimming: 5 bases; junction bases outside the gene matches: 9. The CDR3 here is CASRTPSGPNNEQFF. DNA for the CDR3: TGTGCCAGCAGGACCCCTAGCGGGCCTAACAATGAGCAGTTCTTC.

The chain is built from TRBV18 and TRBJ2-1, with D unresolved. V lost 1 base to trimming and J lost 9 bases, with 16 bases between them. The germline V gene encodes CDR1 KGHSH and CDR2 LQKENI. The CDR3 length is 15 residues. CDR3 loop: CASSPQAHRAGEQFF. CDR3 DNA sequence: TGTGCCAGCTCACCACAGGCTCACCGGGCCGGTGAGCAGTTCTTC.

This clone was seen once. The chain uses TRBV5-1 and TRBJ2-1; possibly TRBD2 for D (6 bases). The CDR3 spans 17 residues. V was cut by 2 bases and J by 2 bases, with 17 bases left in between. CDR1 and CDR2 from the germline V gene are SGHRS and YFSETQ. The CDR3 spells CASSFGGSGETYNEQFF. CDR3 nucleotides: TGCGCCAGCAGCTTTGGAGGGAGCGGCGAGACCTACAATGAGCAGTTCTTC.